This T cell receptor beta chain is from a study of blood T cell repertoires in COVID-19. Of note for this clone: The sample holds other DNA sequences that translate to the same CDR3.

The data were produced by immunoSEQ multiplex PCR, yet TCRdb's version contains in-frame clones alone and is incomplete. The table lists about 250,000 clones, roughly 86% of them singletons. Unmatched junction bases numbered 5, after V lost 5 bases and J lost 2 bases. This CDR3 comprises 14 residues. CDR1 is KGHSH, CDR2 LQKENI, per germline. Living in 24 US areas, the participants were between roughly 18 and 89 years of age. Clinical histories supplied by participants themselves formed the basis of cohort assignment. Donors of Cohort 3 who recovered were those that had two negative PCRs, clearance, or symptom resolution.

The receptor was isolated from a woman aged 45-65 years who had recovered from COVID-19. The sequencing sample was made of PBMCs or T cells enriched from blood (not recorded which). The chain has TRBV18 and TRBJ1-1, with 7 bases matching TRBD1. CDR3 bases: TGTGCCAGCTCAACCGGGACAGCCAACACTGAAGCTTTCTTT. It specifies CASSTGTANTEAFF.